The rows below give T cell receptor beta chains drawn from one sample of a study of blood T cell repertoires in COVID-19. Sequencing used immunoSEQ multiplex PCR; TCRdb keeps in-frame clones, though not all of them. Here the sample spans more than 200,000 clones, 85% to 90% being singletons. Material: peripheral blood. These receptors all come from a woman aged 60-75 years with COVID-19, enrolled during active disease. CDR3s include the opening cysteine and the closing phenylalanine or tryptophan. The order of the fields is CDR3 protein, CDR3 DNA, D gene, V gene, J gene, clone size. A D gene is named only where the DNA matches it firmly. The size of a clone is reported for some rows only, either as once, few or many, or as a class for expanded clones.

CASSLPMLPEQYF	TGTGCCAGCAGTTTACCCATGCTACCCGAGCAGTACTTC	.	TRBV28	TRBJ2-7	.
CASSFREGTEAFF	TGTGCCAGCAGCTTCCGGGAGGGCACTGAAGCTTTCTTT	.	TRBV11-1	TRBJ1-1	.
CAISLTWGGLAGMADSYNEQFF	TGTGCCATCAGTCTGACTTGGGGGGGGCTAGCGGGAATGGCAGACTCCTACAATGAGCAGTTCTTC	TRBD2	TRBV10-3	TRBJ2-1	.
CSVDRQPRGAFF	TGCAGCGTTGACCGACAGCCTCGAGGAGCTTTCTTT	.	TRBV29-1	TRBJ1-1	.
CASSRGQGEPLNTEAFF	TGTGCCAGTAGTAGAGGACAGGGGGAACCGTTGAACACTGAAGCTTTCTTT	TRBD1	TRBV19	TRBJ1-1	.
CASSIQGRLETQYF	TGCGCCAGCAGCATCCAGGGTAGGTTGGAGACCCAGTACTTC	.	TRBV5-1	TRBJ2-5	.
CASSSLTGVTDTQYF	TGTGCCAGCAGTTCCCTGACAGGGGTTACAGATACGCAGTATTTT	TRBD1	TRBV28	TRBJ2-3	.
CASSPRGGSYEQYF	TGTGCCAGCAGCCCCCGGGGGGGGAGCTACGAGCAGTACTTC	TRBD2	TRBV5-4	TRBJ2-7	.
CASSLDRVPYNEQFF	TGCGCCAGCAGCTTGGACAGGGTCCCCTACAATGAGCAGTTCTTC	.	TRBV5-1	TRBJ2-1	.
CSGGRPGNGYTF	TGCAGCGGGGGACGCCCAGGTAATGGCTACACCTTC	.	TRBV29-1	TRBJ1-2	.
CAIRYGQGANEAFF	TGTGCCATCAGGTATGGACAGGGGGCCAATGAAGCTTTCTTT	TRBD1	TRBV10-3	TRBJ1-1	.
CASSTSPGGGANEKLFF	TGTGCCAGTAGTACCTCCCCAGGCGGGGGTGCTAATGAAAAACTGTTTTTT	.	TRBV19	TRBJ1-4	.
CASSRTSRGDEQFF	TGTGCCAGTAGTAGGACTAGCCGCGGGGATGAGCAGTTCTTC	TRBD2	TRBV19	TRBJ2-1	.
CATSGSPGTGSNQPQHF	TGTGCCACCAGTGGGTCCCCCGGGACAGGGTCCAATCAGCCCCAGCATTTT	TRBD1	TRBV24-1	TRBJ1-5	.
CSASLAGATDTQYF	TGCAGTGCTAGTCTAGCGGGAGCCACAGATACGCAGTATTTT	TRBD2	TRBV20-1	TRBJ2-3	once
CASSPRGVDQPQHF	TGTGCCAGCTCACCACGGGGGGTGGATCAGCCCCAGCATTTT	.	TRBV18	TRBJ1-5	.
CASSLHLRGLGNTEAFF	TGTGCCAGCAGCTTACACCTCAGGGGGTTGGGGAACACTGAAGCTTTCTTT	TRBD1	TRBV7-3	TRBJ1-1	few
CASSPDRGQAFF	TGTGCCAGCAGTCCAGACAGGGGGCAGGCTTTCTTT	TRBD1	TRBV28	TRBJ1-1	.
CASSHRLAEPGEQFF	TGTGCCAGCAGCCACCGGCTAGCGGAGCCGGGTGAGCAGTTCTTC	TRBD2	TRBV7-9	TRBJ2-1	.
CATSDQGFRADTQYF	TGTGCCACCAGTGACCAGGGTTTTAGGGCAGATACGCAGTATTTT	.	TRBV24-1	TRBJ2-3	.
CASSLGDSQNSPLHF	TGTGCCAGCAGCTTGGGGGACAGCCAGAATTCACCCCTCCACTTT	TRBD1	TRBV28	TRBJ1-6	once
CASSATGGGGSTDTQYF	TGTGCCAGCAGCGCGACAGGGGGCGGCGGAAGCACAGATACGCAGTATTTT	TRBD1	TRBV11-3	TRBJ2-3	.